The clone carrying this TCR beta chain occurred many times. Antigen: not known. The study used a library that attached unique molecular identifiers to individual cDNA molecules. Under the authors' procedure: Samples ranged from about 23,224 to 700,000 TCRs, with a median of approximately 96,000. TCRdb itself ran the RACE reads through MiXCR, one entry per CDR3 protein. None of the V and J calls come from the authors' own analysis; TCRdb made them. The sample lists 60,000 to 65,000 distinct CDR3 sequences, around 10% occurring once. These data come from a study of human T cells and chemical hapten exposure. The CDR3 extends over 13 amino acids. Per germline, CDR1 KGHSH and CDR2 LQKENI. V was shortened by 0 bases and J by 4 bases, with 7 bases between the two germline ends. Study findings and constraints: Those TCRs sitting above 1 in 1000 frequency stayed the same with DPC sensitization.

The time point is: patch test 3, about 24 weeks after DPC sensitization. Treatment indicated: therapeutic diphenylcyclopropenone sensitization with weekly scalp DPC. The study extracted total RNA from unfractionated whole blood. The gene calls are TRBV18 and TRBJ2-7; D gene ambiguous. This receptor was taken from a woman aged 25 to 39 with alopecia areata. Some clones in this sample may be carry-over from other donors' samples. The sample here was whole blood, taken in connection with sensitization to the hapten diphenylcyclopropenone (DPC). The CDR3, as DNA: TGTGCCAGCTCACCACCGGACGGGTACGAGCAGTACTTC. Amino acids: CASSPPDGYEQYF.